Presented here are 2 T cell receptor beta chains from one specimen sequenced in a study of blood T cell repertoires in COVID-19. Sequencing used immunoSEQ multiplex PCR; TCRdb keeps in-frame clones, though not all of them. The repertoire holds about 80,000 clones, with around 82% as singletons. Specimen: peripheral blood. These receptors came from a man in his fifties or sixties with COVID-19, enrolled during active disease.

This rearrangement joins TRBV7-2 to TRBJ2-7; D perhaps matches TRBD1 (5 bases). This CDR3 has 15 amino acids. The V end lost 1 base, the J end lost 5 bases, and 15 bases lay between the germline ends. Germline values: CDR1 SGHTA, CDR2 FQGNSA. The DNA of the CDR3 is TGTGCCAGCAGCTTAGACGCGACAGCAGCAAACGAGCAGTACTTC. Its protein product is CASSLDATAANEQYF.

The chain couples TRBV2 to TRBJ2-3; 9 positions agree with TRBD2. V gave up 5 bases and J gave up 6 bases; unmatched junction bases: 3. The CDR3 length is 13 residues. CDR1 SNHLY and CDR2 FYNNEI come from the germline V gene. This chain's CDR3 is CASSYGLADTQYF. Written as DNA, the CDR3 is TGTGCCAGCAGTTACGGACTAGCGGATACGCAGTATTTT. The complete variable domain, with remaining parts taken from reference TRBV2 and TRBJ2-3, reads EPEVTQTPSHQVTQMGQEVILRCVPISNHLYFYWYRQILGQKVEFLVSFYNNEISEKSEIFDDQFSVERPDGSNFTLKIRSTKLEDSAMYFCASSYGLADTQYFGPGTRLTVL.